These 26 T cell receptor beta chains were all obtained from the same sample, sequenced in a study of blood T cell repertoires in COVID-19. Produced via immunoSEQ multiplex PCR; TCRdb's table is partial and in-frame only. Here the sample spans about 44,000 clones, approximately 92% being singletons. Sequencing was carried out using peripheral blood. The receptors come from a human donor in a cohort sampled during active COVID-19.

This sequence joins TRBV4-1 and TRBJ1-2; D perhaps matches TRBD1 (6 bases). Germline assignment: CDR1 MGHRA and CDR2 YSYEKL. V lost 6 bases, J lost 2 bases, and 16 bases lay in between. This CDR3 contains 15 residues. The CDR3 reads CASSSPGQPNYGYTF. CDR3 in DNA: TGCGCCAGCAGTTCGCCGGGACAACCCAACTATGGCTACACCTTC.

The V gene is TRBV6-2 or TRBV6-3, the J gene TRBJ2-7; D possibly corresponds to TRBD2 (5 bases). The germline gives CDR1 MNHEY, CDR2 SVGEGT. The CDR3 sequence is 14 residues long. V was shortened by 1 base and J by 0 bases, with 7 bases between the two germline ends. The CDR3 here is CASSYLEASYEQYF. The CDR3 DNA reads as TGTGCCAGCAGTTACTTGGAGGCCTCCTACGAGCAGTACTTC.

The chain combines TRBV4-3 with TRBJ1-1; 8 bases agree with TRBD1. Looked up from germline, CDR1 is LGHNA and CDR2 is YSLEER. The CDR3 length is 16 residues. Trimming at V came to 6 bases and at J to 0 bases, leaving 9 bases not matched to a gene. CDR3 sequence: CASRVGAGGLNTEAFF. The DNA for the CDR3 is TGCGCCAGCAGGGTGGGGGCAGGGGGCCTGAACACTGAAGCTTTCTTT.

This clone was recorded only once. The rearrangement links TRBV11-3 to TRBJ1-3; 7 nucleotides match TRBD1. J was trimmed by 4 bases and V by 5 bases; bases with no gene match: 5. Germline-derived CDR1 and CDR2 are SGHNT and YENEEA. CDR3 length: 14 amino acids. The CDR3: CASSRDSGGNTIYF. The DNA of the CDR3 is TGTGCCAGCAGCCGGGACAGCGGAGGAAACACCATATATTTT.

V and J are TRBV18 and TRBJ2-5; D possibly corresponds to TRBD1 (5 bases). Trimming pared 0 bases from V and 5 bases from J, leaving 10 bases between. This CDR3 spans 14 amino acids. The V gene's germline CDR1 is KGHSH and CDR2 LQKENI. This CDR3 reads CASSPPARAETQYF. CDR3 DNA: TGTGCCAGCTCACCACCGGCCAGGGCGGAGACCCAGTACTTC.

V gene TRBV4-3 combines with J gene TRBJ1-6; 7 bases fit TRBD1. V lost 2 bases, J lost 0 bases, and 7 bases stayed unmatched. The CDR3 contains 18 residues. Germline CDR1 is LGHNA and CDR2 is YSLEER. DNA for the CDR3: TGCGCCAGCAGCCAAAAGACAGGGAAGGGCTCCTATAATTCACCCCTCCACTTT. Translated: CASSQKTGKGSYNSPLHF.

The V call is TRBV4-3, the J call TRBJ2-3; 12 positions agree with TRBD2. V lost 2 bases, J lost 3 bases, and 3 bases stayed unmatched. Germline values: CDR1 LGHNA, CDR2 YSLEER. This CDR3 has 16 amino acids. The CDR3 sequence is CASSQPSGRGTDTQYF. In nucleotides, the CDR3 is TGCGCCAGCAGCCAACCTAGCGGGAGGGGGACAGATACGCAGTATTTT.

This chain uses TRBV12-5 with TRBJ1-1; D call uncertain. V was clipped by 1 base and J by 4 bases, with 7 bases between them. CDR3 size: 13 residues. From germline, CDR1 is LGHNT and CDR2 FRNRAP. The CDR3 is CASGLERATEAFF. The CDR3 DNA is TGTGCTAGTGGTTTGGAGAGGGCCACTGAAGCTTTCTTT. Variable domain in full (rest from reference TRBV12-5 and TRBJ1-1): DARVTQTPRHKVTEMGQEVTMRCQPILGHNTVFWYRQTMMQGLELLAYFRNRAPLDDSGMPKDRFSAEMPDATLATLKIQPSEPRDSAVYFCASGLERATEAFFGQGTRLTVV.

This clone was observed a single time. CDR3 in DNA: TGTGCCAGCATCTTTCTCCGCACAGGGCGTCGGACCGGGGAGCTGTTTTTT. It yields the protein CASIFLRTGRRTGELFF. The J gene is TRBJ2-2, the V gene TRBV7-9; D possibly corresponds to TRBD1 (6 bases). V lost 7 bases to trimming and J lost 5 bases, with 23 bases between them. This CDR3 comprises 17 residues. The germline gives CDR1 SEHNR, CDR2 FQNEAQ (reference sequence).

This rearrangement joins TRBV5-1 to TRBJ2-2; TRBD1 might be the D (6 bases). V was clipped by 6 bases and J by 0 bases, with 12 bases between them. The V gene's germline CDR1 is SGHRS and CDR2 YFSETQ. There are 15 residues in the CDR3. Here the CDR3 reads CASKSGTTNTGELFF. The CDR3 DNA follows: TGCGCCAGCAAATCCGGGACAACGAACACCGGGGAGCTGTTTTTT.

The chain carries TRBV5-6 and TRBJ1-1; no firm D call. This CDR3 spans 12 amino acids. CDR1 SGHDT and CDR2 YYEEEE come from the germline V gene. Trimming stripped 4 bases from V and 7 bases from J, with 11 bases between. This CDR3 reads CASSRSTVEAFF. In nucleotides, the CDR3 is TGTGCCAGCAGCCGAAGTACAGTTGAAGCTTTCTTT.

This clone appeared once. The chain is built from TRBV6-1 and TRBJ1-2, with D possibly TRBD1 on 5 matching bases. This CDR3 is 13 amino acids long. Germline V gives CDR1 MNHNS, CDR2 SASEGT. V shed 0 bases and J shed 4 bases, with 6 bases lying between them. In DNA form, the CDR3 reads TGTGCCAGCAGTGAAGCCGGGGGCTATGGCTACACCTTC. It translates to CASSEAGGYGYTF.

This clone was counted only a few times. The chain employs TRBV2 and TRBJ2-3; 11 bases align to TRBD2. The germline V gene encodes CDR1 SNHLY and CDR2 FYNNEI. This CDR3 region has 15 residues. Trimming at V came to 7 bases and at J to 2 bases, leaving 5 bases not matched to a gene. The CDR3 coding sequence is TGTGCCAGCATTAGACTAGCGGGAAACACAGATACGCAGTATTTT. Protein sequence: CASIRLAGNTDTQYF.

This chain links TRBV10-3 with TRBJ2-2; D may be TRBD2 (5 bases). The CDR3 consists of 16 residues. The V gene's germline CDR1 is ENHRY and CDR2 SYGVKD. Trimming left V 4 bases short and J 0 bases short, with 12 bases between. The CDR3 DNA sequence: TGTGCCATCAGTGGAGGGTTACTCGCGAACACCGGGGAGCTGTTTTTT. Its protein product is CAISGGLLANTGELFF.

V and J are TRBV27 and TRBJ1-2, with unresolved D. This CDR3 comprises 14 residues. V lost 5 bases, J lost 0 bases, and 10 bases lay in between. Germline values: CDR1 MNHEY, CDR2 SMNVEV (reference sequence). The CDR3 DNA reads as TGTGCCAGCAGTCGGAGCCCGGCTAACTATGGCTACACCTTC. Its protein product is CASSRSPANYGYTF.

The chain uses TRBV2 and TRBJ1-3; TRBD1 is a possible D gene (6 bases). The germline V gene encodes CDR1 SNHLY and CDR2 FYNNEI. The CDR3 consists of 15 residues. Trimming cost V 7 bases and J 2 bases, with 15 bases left between them. CDR3 in amino acids: CASINDRLAGNTIYF. CDR3 sequence (DNA): TGTGCCAGCATAAATGACAGGTTGGCTGGAAACACCATATATTTT. Full variable domain (outside the CDR3, taken from reference TRBV2 and TRBJ1-3): EPEVTQTPSHQVTQMGQEVILRCVPISNHLYFYWYRQILGQKVEFLVSFYNNEISEKSEIFDDQFSVERPDGSNFTLKIRSTKLEDSAMYFCASINDRLAGNTIYFGEGSWLTVV.

This chain connects TRBV18 to TRBJ1-2; 7 nucleotides match TRBD1. Trimming removed 4 bases from V and 0 bases from J; junction bases left unmatched: 11. Germline CDR1 KGHSH, CDR2 LQKENI. The CDR3 covers 17 residues. Written as DNA, the CDR3 is TGTGCCAGCTCACTAGGACAGGAGGCGTCCTCTAACTATGGCTACACCTTC. It encodes CASSLGQEASSNYGYTF.

The chain employs TRBV4-1 and TRBJ2-5; D uncertain. The V and J ends lost 1 base and 3 bases respectively, with 12 bases between them. CDR3 length: 15 residues. Germline V CDR1 and CDR2: MGHRA, YSYEKL. CDR3 sequence (DNA): TGCGCCAGCAGCCAAGCCCTGGCAGGAAAAGAGACCCAGTACTTC. It yields the protein CASSQALAGKETQYF.

The V call is TRBV6-5, the J call TRBJ1-5; 8 bases are a match to TRBD1. The V gene's germline CDR1 is MNHEY and CDR2 SVGAGI. V lost 6 bases to trimming and J lost 7 bases; unmatched junction nucleotides: 5. CDR3 length: 13 amino acids. Here the CDR3 reads CASSNRGAQPQHF. The DNA for the CDR3 is TGTGCCAGCAGCAACAGGGGGGCCCAGCCCCAGCATTTT.

The chain is built from TRBV9 and TRBJ1-2; D is perhaps TRBD1 (5 bases). V lost 0 bases, J lost 4 bases, and 19 bases lay in between. CDR1 is SGDLS, CDR2 YYNGEE, per germline. The CDR3 length is 17 residues. The CDR3 loop reads CASSVGVGRGMFYGYTF. The CDR3 DNA is TGTGCCAGCAGCGTAGGGGTCGGACGGGGGATGTTCTATGGCTACACCTTC.

This clone was found once. Compared with germline, one end of the junction differs, possibly owing to a read error. This chain links TRBV27 with TRBJ2-7; tentative D call: TRBD2 (6 bases). The CDR3 is 12 residues long. Germline lookup yields CDR1 MNHEY and CDR2 SMNVEV (reference sequence). CDR3 DNA: TGTGCCAGCAGCCCCTGGCCGGGAGTATCGCACTTC. Protein: CASSPWPGVSHF.

The chain uses TRBV19 and TRBJ2-3, with 7 bases matching TRBD1. The CDR3 loop spans 13 amino acids. CDR1 is LNHDA, CDR2 SQIVND, per germline (reference sequence). With V trimmed by 8 bases and J by 3 bases, 5 bases remained unmatched. The CDR3 nucleotides read TGTGCCAGTGTTAGACAGGGAACAGATACGCAGTATTTT. This translates into CASVRQGTDTQYF.

This chain uses TRBV7-8 with TRBJ1-2, with D perhaps TRBD1 (5 bases). V lost 3 bases to trimming and J lost 8 bases, with 13 bases between them. The CDR3 contains 13 residues. CDR1 and CDR2 from the germline V gene are SGHVS and FQNEAQ. The CDR3 DNA reads as TGTGCCAGCAGCTTCGGCGGGGGGGGAGGCTACACCTTC. Its translation: CASSFGGGGGYTF.

As regards this clone: A read error may account for a junction end that differs from germline. CDR3 DNA sequence: TGCGCCAGCACAAATGGTGGGACACACAATCGGCCCCAGCATTTT. Translation: CASTNGGTHNRPQHF. The chain couples TRBV5-1 to TRBJ1-5, with TRBD1 as a possible D gene (6 bases). This CDR3 has 15 amino acids. Per germline, CDR1 SGHRS and CDR2 YFSETQ.

The rearrangement uses TRBV5-1 and TRBJ2-5; 7 nucleotides line up with TRBD1. Trimming took 7 bases from V and 5 from J; bases not matched to a gene: 14. This CDR3 spans 15 amino acids. CDR1 is SGHRS, CDR2 YFSETQ, per germline. The CDR3 reads CASGPPQGVGETQYF. In nucleotides, the CDR3 is TGCGCCAGCGGCCCACCCCAGGGGGTTGGGGAGACCCAGTACTTC.

This sequence joins TRBV28 and TRBJ2-5; TRBD2 agrees at 13 bases. V shed 7 bases, J shed 4 bases, and the junction held 6 bases outside the gene matches. The CDR3 totals 15 residues. The germline CDR1 and CDR2 sequences are MDHEN and SYDVKM. The CDR3 bases are TGTGCCAGCACCCAGGGACTAGCGGGGTCAGAGACCCAGTACTTC. Translation gives CASTQGLAGSETQYF.